Here is one TCR beta chain with its context. TCRdb fed the 5' RACE reads into MiXCR, producing one record per CDR3 protein. The sample carries fewer than 250,000 distinct CDR3 sequences, about 10% recorded once. This sample was taken from a study of T-cell memory formation after mild COVID-19. This CDR3 is 14 amino acids long. V gave up 6 bases and J gave up 4 bases, with 13 bases separating them. The chain couples TRBV12-3 or TRBV12-4 to TRBJ2-1; D gene unclear. The source of this sequence is a man aged 18 to 30 who had mild COVID-19 (a few samples of this study predate the infection). Cell type and time point are not known. Material: PBMCs or a T cell subset sorted from them (not recorded which). In DNA, the CDR3 is TGTGCCAGCAGCGAAGTGGGCAGGTACAATGAGCAGTTCTTC. Residues: CASSEVGRYNEQFF.